This entry lists 4 T cell receptor beta chains sequenced from one sample in a study of regulatory T cells in long-lasting Graves disease. Noted time point: newly diagnosed GD, antithyroid drugs for less than 3 months. RNA from PBMCs was the source of the TCR library. HTBI primers from iRepertoire and Arm-PCR of CDR3 regions yielded the TCR beta libraries. TCRdb re-analysed the multiplex PCR reads in MiXCR, keeping a single row per CDR3 protein. The sample holds 350,000 to 450,000 distinct CDR3 sequences, around 14% seen once. In addition, the sample was reused for a study of T cells in Graves' hyperthyroidism and ophthalmopathy.

The source was peripheral blood mononuclear cells (PBMCs), collected at new diagnosis, from a patient treated with antithyroid drugs. These receptors were taken from a young woman with Graves disease.

The table lists this clonotype with many counts. CDR3 protein: CSARNRDRPTDTQYF. In nucleotides, the CDR3 is TGCAGTGCTAGAAATCGGGACAGACCCACAGATACGCAGTATTTT. J is TRBJ2-3 and V is TRBV20-1; TRBD1 agrees at 7 bases. Germline CDR1 and CDR2: DFQATT and SNEGSKA (reference sequence). Losses at the gene ends were 2 bases for V and 2 bases for J; bases not matched to a gene: 7. The CDR3 has 15 residues.

This clonotype turned up a few times. The V and J genes are TRBV6-1 and TRBJ2-3; D unclear. The CDR3 covers 13 residues. With 3 bases removed from V and 4 bases from J, the gap between germline ends came to 8 bases. CDR1 is MNHNS and CDR2 is SASEGT in the germline V gene. The CDR3 DNA reads as TGTGCCAGCAGTGAGACGCCGCCAGATACGCAGTATTTT. It is translated as CASSETPPDTQYF.

Ten or more counts support this clonotype. The chain recombines TRBV6-1 with TRBJ2-7; a weak D match, TRBD2 (6 bases). V lost 4 bases and J lost 0, with 10 bases in between. Germline V gene lookup returns CDR1 MNHNS and CDR2 SASEGT. The CDR3 consists of 14 residues. The CDR3 nucleotides are TGTGCCAGCAGTGTGGACTACTCCTCCTACGAGCAGTACTTC. As protein: CASSVDYSSYEQYF.

V gene TRBV6-2 or TRBV6-3 combines with J gene TRBJ2-7; 7 bases are shared with TRBD1. V shed 5 bases, J shed 6 bases, and the junction held 7 bases outside the gene matches. This CDR3 is built from 13 residues. Per germline, CDR1 MNHEY and CDR2 SVGEGT. The DNA for the CDR3 is TGTGCCAGCAGTCCTGTAGGGGGCATCGAGCAGTACTTC. Its translation: CASSPVGGIEQYF.